This passage covers 15 T cell receptor beta chains from one sample sequenced in a study of a mutant IDH1 vaccine in newly diagnosed glioma. Their cognate antigens are unknown. Regarding time point: week 23, last vaccination. Topical imiquimod accompanied each vaccine dose, which consisted of 300 ug of mutant IDH1 20-mer peptide. TCRdb's table, derived via immunoSEQ multiplex PCR, lists solely in-frame clones and lacks some. The sample lists 43,000 or so clones; 84% were seen once. The material was PBMCs, obtained from a glioma patient whose treatment included an IDH1 peptide vaccine. The receptor set was obtained from a woman younger than 30 with glioma. Some clones in this sample may be carry-over from other donors' samples.

This chain connects TRBV7-9 to TRBJ2-7, with 7 bases fitting TRBD2. V lost 0 bases to trimming and J lost 6 bases; unmatched junction nucleotides: 5. Germline values: CDR1 SEHNR, CDR2 FQNEAQ (reference sequence). This CDR3 region has 14 residues. The CDR3 nucleotides read TGTGCCAGCAGCTTAGCCGGGACTACAGGCGAGCAGTACTTC. It yields the protein CASSLAGTTGEQYF. Full variable domain (rest looked up from reference TRBV7-9 and TRBJ2-7): DTGVSQNPRHKITKRGQNVTFRCDPISEHNRLYWYRQTLGQGPEFLTYFQNEAQLEKSRLLSDRFSAERPKGSFSTLEIQRTEQGDSAMYLCASSLAGTTGEQYFGPGTRLTVT.

This sequence joins TRBV5-4 and TRBJ1-2, with 7 bases fitting TRBD1. Germline trimming cut 1 base from V and 5 bases from J; bases unmatched to any gene: 5. CDR3 length: 14 amino acids. CDR1 and CDR2 (germline): SGHNT, YYREEE (reference sequence). Here the CDR3 DNA reads TGTGCCAGCAGCTTGCAGGGGGGAGGGTATGGCTACACCTTC. This sequence encodes CASSLQGGGYGYTF. Complete variable domain (other parts from reference TRBV5-4 and TRBJ1-2): ETGVTQSPTHLIKTRGQQVTLRCSSQSGHNTVSWYQQALGQGPQFIFQYYREEENGRGNFPPRFSGLQFPNYSSELNVNALELDDSALYLCASSLQGGGYGYTFGSGTRLTVV.

The V call is TRBV18, the J call TRBJ1-4; tentatively, D is TRBD1 (5 bases). Germline lookup yields CDR1 KGHSH and CDR2 LQKENI. The CDR3 consists of 13 residues. The V end lost 4 bases, the J end lost 8 bases, and 11 bases lay between the germline ends. For the CDR3, the DNA is TGTGCCAGCTCACGAGGGACTGCGGAAAAACTGTTTTTT. It is translated as CASSRGTAEKLFF.

The genes are TRBV6-5 and TRBJ2-5; 8 bases are a match to TRBD2. This CDR3 is 13 amino acids long. J lost 3 bases, V lost 6 bases, and 3 bases had no gene match. In germline, CDR1 is MNHEY, CDR2 SVGAGI. The CDR3 coding sequence is TGTGCCAGCAGGAACGGGGGGGAAGAGACCCAGTACTTC. It translates to CASRNGGEETQYF.

The gene calls are TRBV14 and TRBJ2-1; 9 bases align to TRBD2. J was trimmed by 9 bases and V by 0 bases; bases with no gene match: 9. Germline assignment: CDR1 SGHDN and CDR2 FVKESK. The CDR3 sequence is 16 residues long. The CDR3 DNA is TGTGCCAGCAGCCAAGATTATGCGGGAGGGCCGGCTGAGCAGTTCTTC. It yields the protein CASSQDYAGGPAEQFF.

V usage is TRBV19 and J usage is TRBJ1-3; D unresolved. The CDR3 extends over 14 amino acids. CDR1 is LNHDA and CDR2 is SQIVND in the germline V gene (reference sequence). V was clipped by 2 bases and J by 5 bases, with 10 bases between them. The CDR3 sequence is CASSIMSKRNTIYF. The CDR3 DNA follows: TGTGCCAGTAGTATAATGAGCAAAAGAAACACCATATATTTT.

The genes are TRBV9 and TRBJ2-7, with TRBD2 as a possible D gene (6 bases). This CDR3 region has 16 residues. V was clipped by 0 bases and J by 2 bases, with 15 bases between them. Germline loops: CDR1 SGDLS, CDR2 YYNGEE. The CDR3 sequence is CASSVEGLASTYEQYF. The CDR3 DNA reads TGTGCCAGCAGCGTAGAGGGGCTAGCGTCGACCTACGAGCAGTACTTC.

The CDR3 loop is CASSLEGGLPLHF. CDR3 coding DNA: TGTGCCAGCAGCTTAGAAGGTGGCCTCCCCCTCCACTTT. The chain combines TRBV7-9 with TRBJ1-6, with unresolved D. This CDR3 comprises 13 residues. Trimming removed 1 base from V and 13 bases from J, with 11 bases in between. Looked up from germline, CDR1 is SEHNR and CDR2 is FQNEAQ (reference sequence).

CDR3 sequence: CASSFRGRGDQPQHF. The CDR3, as DNA: TGTGCCAGCAGTTTCCGTGGAAGAGGCGATCAGCCCCAGCATTTT. The V gene is TRBV27, the J gene TRBJ1-5, with D unresolved. Germline assignment: CDR1 MNHEY and CDR2 SMNVEV (reference sequence). V lost 3 bases, J lost 5 bases, and 14 bases lay in between. The CDR3 has 15 amino acids.

The V and J genes are TRBV6-5 and TRBJ1-1; D call uncertain. CDR1 MNHEY and CDR2 SVGAGI come from the germline V gene. V dropped 4 bases and J dropped 5 bases, with 14 bases sitting between them. The CDR3 consists of 14 residues. The CDR3 sequence: CASSSSVLGTEAFF. The CDR3 DNA reads as TGTGCCAGCAGTTCGTCAGTCTTGGGAACTGAAGCTTTCTTT.

This clone was detected a few times. The chain employs TRBV4-2 and TRBJ2-1, with 8 bases that match TRBD2. The CDR3 loop spans 15 amino acids. V lost 0 bases to trimming and J lost 8 bases; unmatched junction nucleotides: 6. CDR1 is LGHNA and CDR2 is YNFKEQ in the germline V gene. CDR3 coding DNA: TGTGCCAGCAGCCAAGATCGAGCGGGGGCGGATGAGCAGTTCTTC. This codes for CASSQDRAGADEQFF.

The table lists this clone with a count of one. V gene TRBV6-4 combines with J gene TRBJ2-3; tentative D call: TRBD2 (6 bases). The germline V and J ends were trimmed by 3 bases and 6 bases, with 16 bases remaining between them. CDR1 is MRHNA and CDR2 is SNTAGT in the germline V gene. There are 15 residues in the CDR3. The CDR3 sequence: CASSEGLGGRDTQYF. Written as DNA, the CDR3 is TGTGCCAGCAGTGAAGGGCTGGGAGGAAGGGATACGCAGTATTTT.

The chain employs TRBV6-5 and TRBJ1-2; D is uncertain. The V gene's germline CDR1 is MNHEY and CDR2 SVGAGI. The V end lost 7 bases, the J end lost 0 bases, and 12 bases lay between the germline ends. This CDR3 region has 14 residues. CDR3 in amino acids: CASIGTESNYGYTF. The CDR3, as DNA: TGTGCCAGCATCGGAACAGAGTCTAACTATGGCTACACCTTC.

The chain carries TRBV5-1 and TRBJ1-1; D not resolved. The length of the CDR3 is 11 residues. The V gene's germline CDR1 is SGHRS and CDR2 YFSETQ. V lost 1 base and J 2 bases, leaving 0 bases between the germline ends. CDR3: CASSLNTEAFF. Written as DNA, the CDR3 is TGCGCCAGCAGCTTGAACACTGAAGCTTTCTTT.

The V call is TRBV7-9, the J call TRBJ2-1; 8 nucleotides line up with TRBD2. J was trimmed by 5 bases and V by 2 bases; bases with no gene match: 5. The CDR3 loop spans 15 amino acids. CDR1 SEHNR and CDR2 FQNEAQ come from the germline V gene (reference sequence). Here the CDR3 DNA reads TGTGCCAGCAGCTTAACGCTAGCGGGCAACAATGAGCAGTTCTTC. It translates to CASSLTLAGNNEQFF.